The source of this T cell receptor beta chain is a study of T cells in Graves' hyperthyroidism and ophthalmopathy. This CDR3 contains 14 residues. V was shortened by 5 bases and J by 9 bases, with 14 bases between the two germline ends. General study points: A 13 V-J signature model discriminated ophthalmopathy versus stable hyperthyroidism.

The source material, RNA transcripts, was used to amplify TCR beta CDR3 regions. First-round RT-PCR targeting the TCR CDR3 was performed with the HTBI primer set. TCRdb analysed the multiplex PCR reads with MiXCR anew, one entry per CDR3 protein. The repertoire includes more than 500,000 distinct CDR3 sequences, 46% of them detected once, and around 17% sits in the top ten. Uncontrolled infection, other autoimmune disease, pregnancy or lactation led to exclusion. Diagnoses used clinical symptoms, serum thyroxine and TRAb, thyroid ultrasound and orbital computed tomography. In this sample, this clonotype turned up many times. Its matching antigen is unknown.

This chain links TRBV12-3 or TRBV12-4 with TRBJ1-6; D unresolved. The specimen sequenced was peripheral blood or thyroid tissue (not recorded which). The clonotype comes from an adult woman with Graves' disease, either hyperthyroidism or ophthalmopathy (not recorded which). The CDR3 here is CASSPVPSSSPLHF. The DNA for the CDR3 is TGTGCCAGCAGTCCCGTTCCGTCGAGTTCACCCCTCCACTTT.